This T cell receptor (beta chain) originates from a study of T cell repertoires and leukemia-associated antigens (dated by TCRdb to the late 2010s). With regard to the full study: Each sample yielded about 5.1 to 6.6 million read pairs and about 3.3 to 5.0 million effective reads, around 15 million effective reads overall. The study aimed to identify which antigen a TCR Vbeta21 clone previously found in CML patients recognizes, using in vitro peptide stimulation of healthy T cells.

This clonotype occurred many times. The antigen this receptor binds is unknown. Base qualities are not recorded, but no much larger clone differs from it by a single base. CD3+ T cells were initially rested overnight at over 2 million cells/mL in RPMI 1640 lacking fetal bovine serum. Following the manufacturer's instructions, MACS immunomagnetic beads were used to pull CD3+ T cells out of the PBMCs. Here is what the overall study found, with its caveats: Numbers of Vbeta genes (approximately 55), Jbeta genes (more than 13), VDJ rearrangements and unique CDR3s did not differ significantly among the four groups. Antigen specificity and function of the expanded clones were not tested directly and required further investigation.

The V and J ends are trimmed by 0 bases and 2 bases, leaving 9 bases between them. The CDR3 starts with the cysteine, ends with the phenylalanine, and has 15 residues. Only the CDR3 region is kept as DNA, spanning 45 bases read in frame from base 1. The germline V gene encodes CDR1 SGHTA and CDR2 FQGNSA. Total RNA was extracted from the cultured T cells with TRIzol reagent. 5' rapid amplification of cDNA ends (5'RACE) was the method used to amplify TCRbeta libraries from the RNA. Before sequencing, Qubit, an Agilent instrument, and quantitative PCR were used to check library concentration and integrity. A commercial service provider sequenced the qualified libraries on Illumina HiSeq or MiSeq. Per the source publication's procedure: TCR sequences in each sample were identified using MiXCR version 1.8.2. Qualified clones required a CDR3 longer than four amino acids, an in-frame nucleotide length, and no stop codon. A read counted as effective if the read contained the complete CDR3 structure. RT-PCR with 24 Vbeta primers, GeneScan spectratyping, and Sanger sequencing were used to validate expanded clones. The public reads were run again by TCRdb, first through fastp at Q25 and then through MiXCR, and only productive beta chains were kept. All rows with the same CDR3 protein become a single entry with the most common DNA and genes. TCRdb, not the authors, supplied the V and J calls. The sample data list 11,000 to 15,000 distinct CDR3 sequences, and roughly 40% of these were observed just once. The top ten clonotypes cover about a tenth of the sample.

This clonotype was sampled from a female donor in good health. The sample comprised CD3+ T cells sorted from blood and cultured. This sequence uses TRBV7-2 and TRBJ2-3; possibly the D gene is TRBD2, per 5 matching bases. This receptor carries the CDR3 CASSLAGDSTDTQYF. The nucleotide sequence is TGTGCCAGCAGCTTAGCGGGAGATTCCACAGATACGCAGTATTTT.